The 8 T cell receptor beta chains below all came from one sample that was sequenced in a study of T cells in tumors after PD-1 blockade. Method: immunoSEQ multiplex PCR; TCRdb's copy keeps in-frame clones and lacks some. The sample carries roughly 48,000 clones, approximately 81% recorded once. The source material was PBMCs, sampled before anti-PD-1 treatment. The receptors were sampled from a human donor with basal cell carcinoma.

The chain combines TRBV15 with TRBJ2-1; a weak D match, TRBD1 (5 bases). V was shortened by 5 bases and J by 1 base, with 12 bases between the two germline ends. The CDR3 has 15 residues. Germline CDR1 is LNHNV and CDR2 is YYDKDF (reference sequence). The CDR3 bases are TGTGCCACCAGCCAGTTCTCAGGGTCCTACAATGAGCAGTTCTTC. This encodes CATSQFSGSYNEQFF.

The rearrangement joins TRBV27 to TRBJ2-6; possible D gene TRBD2, 5 bases. V lost 2 bases to trimming and J lost 1 base, with 9 bases between them. CDR1 is MNHEY and CDR2 is SMNVEV in the germline V gene (reference sequence). The CDR3 is 16 residues long. The CDR3 loop is CASSLGRGSGANVLTF. As DNA, the CDR3 is TGTGCCAGCAGTTTAGGACGGGGATCTGGGGCCAACGTCCTGACTTTC. The full variable domain, its missing parts supplied by reference TRBV27 and TRBJ2-6, is EAQVTQNPRYLITVTGKKLTVTCSQNMNHEYMSWYRQDPGLGLRQIYYSMNVEVTDKGDVPEGYKVSRKEKRNFPLILESPSPNQTSLYFCASSLGRGSGANVLTFGAGSRLTVL.

The V call is TRBV5-4, the J call TRBJ1-1; a possible D gene is TRBD1 (5 bases). This CDR3 spans 17 amino acids. From germline, CDR1 is SGHNT and CDR2 YYREEE (reference sequence). The V and J ends lost 1 base and 1 base respectively, with 17 bases between them. The CDR3: CASSLSSGGGPNTEAFF. The DNA of the CDR3 is TGTGCCAGCAGCTTGAGTTCGGGCGGGGGACCGAACACTGAAGCTTTCTTT.

DNA of the CDR3: TGTGCCAGCAGCCCCGAACTAGCGGGGGGCGAGCAGTTCTTC. Translation gives CASSPELAGGEQFF. The J gene is TRBJ2-1, the V gene TRBV3-1 (or the pseudogene TRBV3-2); 12 bases agree with TRBD2. Looked up from germline, CDR1 is LGHDT and CDR2 is YNNKEL (reference sequence). With V trimmed by 4 bases and J by 10 bases, 5 bases remained unmatched. The CDR3 length is 14 residues.

This rearrangement joins TRBV2 to TRBJ1-1; 9 bases agree with TRBD1. CDR3 size: 14 residues. Germline lookup yields CDR1 SNHLY and CDR2 FYNNEI. The ends lost 3 bases at V and 4 bases at J; junction bases unmatched: 3. CDR3 DNA: TGTGCCAGCAGTGACGAGACAGGGGGCACTGAAGCTTTCTTT. The encoded protein is CASSDETGGTEAFF.

The chain recombines TRBV25-1 with TRBJ1-2, with D tentatively TRBD1 (5 bases). The ends were cut back, 2 bases at V and 11 bases at J, with 15 bases in the middle. Germline loops: CDR1 MGHDK, CDR2 SYGVNS. This CDR3 region has 13 residues. The CDR3 nucleotides are TGTGCCAGCAGTGAACCCGGCAGGGCAGAGTACACCTTC. It encodes CASSEPGRAEYTF.

J is TRBJ1-1 and V is TRBV5-1; the D gene is possibly TRBD1 (5 bases). The V gene's germline CDR1 is SGHRS and CDR2 YFSETQ. The CDR3 consists of 14 residues. Trimming pared 5 bases from V and 5 bases from J, leaving 16 bases between. In DNA form, the CDR3 reads TGCGCCAGCAGTTTTGAGGGAAGGGGAACTGAAGCTTTCTTT. Translation gives CASSFEGRGTEAFF.

V usage is TRBV30 and J usage is TRBJ2-3; D gene unclear. Deletions cut 1 base from V and 0 bases from J, with 8 bases between. The germline CDR1 and CDR2 sequences are GTSNPN and SVGIG (reference sequence). The CDR3 is made up of 14 amino acids. The CDR3 loop is CAWSATTSTDTQYF. CDR3 DNA sequence: TGTGCCTGGAGTGCAACCACTAGCACAGATACGCAGTATTTT.